What follows describes a single TCR beta chain. What it recognizes is unknown. This entry is derived from a study of T cells after yellow fever vaccination. TCRdb re-derived calls from the 5' RACE reads in MiXCR, one entry per CDR3 protein. The sample has 500,000 to 650,000 distinct CDR3 sequences, 9% to 15% seen once. Findings and limits, study-wide: Booster samples showed a return of most primary-vaccination clones (approximately 96% CD4, 88% CD8).

Germline V CDR1 and CDR2: SGHTA, FQGNSA. The V segment lost 5 bases and the J segment 0 bases; nucleotides outside the gene matches: 4. CDR3 length equals 15 residues. This TCR was recovered from a man aged 30-40 years who received the YFV17D yellow fever vaccine. The chain joins TRBV7-2 to TRBJ2-7, with 10 bases lining up with TRBD2. Sequenced material: PBMCs, taken on the day of the yellow fever booster vaccination. CDR3 protein: CASSQTSGVSYEQYF. CDR3 coding DNA: TGTGCCAGCAGCCAAACTAGCGGGGTCTCCTACGAGCAGTACTTC.